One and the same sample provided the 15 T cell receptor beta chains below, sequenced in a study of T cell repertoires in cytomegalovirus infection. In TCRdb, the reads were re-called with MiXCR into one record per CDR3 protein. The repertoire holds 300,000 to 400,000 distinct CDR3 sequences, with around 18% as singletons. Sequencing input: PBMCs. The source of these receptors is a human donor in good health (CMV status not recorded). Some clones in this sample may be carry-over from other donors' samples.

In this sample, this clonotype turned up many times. The CDR3 DNA is TGTGCCAGCAGCTCCCGGACCACAAGAAATGAGCAGTTCTTC. It yields the protein CASSSRTTRNEQFF. The rearrangement links TRBV7-8 to TRBJ2-1; D uncertain. In germline, CDR1 is SGHVS, CDR2 FQNEAQ. V was clipped by 4 bases and J by 7 bases, with 14 bases between them. The CDR3 has 14 residues.

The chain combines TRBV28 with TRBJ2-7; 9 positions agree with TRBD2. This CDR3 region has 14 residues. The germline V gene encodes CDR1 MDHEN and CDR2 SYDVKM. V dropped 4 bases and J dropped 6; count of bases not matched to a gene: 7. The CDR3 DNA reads TGTGCCAGCAGTTCGGCTAGCGGGGTGTTCGAGCAGTACTTC. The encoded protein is CASSSASGVFEQYF.

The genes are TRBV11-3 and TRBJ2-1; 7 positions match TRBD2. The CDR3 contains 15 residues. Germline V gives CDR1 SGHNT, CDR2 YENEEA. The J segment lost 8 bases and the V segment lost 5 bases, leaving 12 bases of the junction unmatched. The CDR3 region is CASSRGGRSPYEQFF. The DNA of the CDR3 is TGTGCCAGCAGCAGGGGCGGGAGAAGTCCTTATGAGCAGTTCTTC.

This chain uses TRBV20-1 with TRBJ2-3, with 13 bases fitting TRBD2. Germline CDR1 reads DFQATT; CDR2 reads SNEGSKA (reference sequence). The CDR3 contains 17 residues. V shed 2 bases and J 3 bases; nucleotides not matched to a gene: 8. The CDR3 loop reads CSARSGTSGIGTDTQYF. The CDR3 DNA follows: TGCAGTGCTAGAAGCGGGACTAGCGGGATTGGGACAGATACGCAGTATTTT.

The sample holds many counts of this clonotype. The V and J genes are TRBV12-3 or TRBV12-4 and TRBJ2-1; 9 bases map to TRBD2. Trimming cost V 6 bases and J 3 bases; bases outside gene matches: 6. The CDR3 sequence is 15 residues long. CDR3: CASSELAGLYNEQFF. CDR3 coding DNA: TGTGCCAGCAGCGAACTAGCGGGTCTCTACAATGAGCAGTTCTTC.

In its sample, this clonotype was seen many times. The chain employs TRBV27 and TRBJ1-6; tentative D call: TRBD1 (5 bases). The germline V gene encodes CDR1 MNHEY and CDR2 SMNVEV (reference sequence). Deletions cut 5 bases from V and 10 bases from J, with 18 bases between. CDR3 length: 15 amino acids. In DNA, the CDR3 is TGTGCCAGCAGTCCTTGGGGGGGTCTGGGGTCACCCCTCCACTTT. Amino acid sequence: CASSPWGGLGSPLHF.

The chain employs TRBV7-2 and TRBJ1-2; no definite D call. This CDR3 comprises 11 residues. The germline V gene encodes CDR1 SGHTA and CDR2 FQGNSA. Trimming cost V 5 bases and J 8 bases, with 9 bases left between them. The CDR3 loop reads CASSLRAGYTF. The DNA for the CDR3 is TGTGCCAGCAGCCTCCGGGCCGGCTACACCTTC.

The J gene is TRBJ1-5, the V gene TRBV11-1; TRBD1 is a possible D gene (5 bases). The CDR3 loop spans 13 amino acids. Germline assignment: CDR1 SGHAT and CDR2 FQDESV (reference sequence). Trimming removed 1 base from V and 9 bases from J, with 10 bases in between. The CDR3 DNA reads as TGTGCCAGCAGCTTAGAAGGGGATCGGCCCCAGCATTTT. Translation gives CASSLEGDRPQHF.

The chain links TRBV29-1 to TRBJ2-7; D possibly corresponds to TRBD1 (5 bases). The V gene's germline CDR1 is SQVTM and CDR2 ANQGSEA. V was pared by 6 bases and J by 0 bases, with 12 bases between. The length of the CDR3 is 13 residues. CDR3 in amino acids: CSVLTVSSYEQYF. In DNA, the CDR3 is TGCAGCGTCCTGACAGTGAGCTCCTACGAGCAGTACTTC.

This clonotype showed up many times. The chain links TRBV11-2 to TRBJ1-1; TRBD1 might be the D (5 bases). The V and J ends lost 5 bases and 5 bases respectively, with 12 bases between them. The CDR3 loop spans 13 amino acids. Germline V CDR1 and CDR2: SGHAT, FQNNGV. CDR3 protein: CASSVLRVTEAFF. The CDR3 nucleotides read TGTGCCAGCAGCGTACTCAGGGTTACTGAAGCTTTCTTT.

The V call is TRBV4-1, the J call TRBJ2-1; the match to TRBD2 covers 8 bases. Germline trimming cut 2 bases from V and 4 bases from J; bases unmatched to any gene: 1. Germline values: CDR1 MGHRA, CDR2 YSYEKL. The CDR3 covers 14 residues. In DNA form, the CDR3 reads TGCGCCAGCAGCCAATCTAGCGGGTACAATGAGCAGTTCTTC. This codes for CASSQSSGYNEQFF.

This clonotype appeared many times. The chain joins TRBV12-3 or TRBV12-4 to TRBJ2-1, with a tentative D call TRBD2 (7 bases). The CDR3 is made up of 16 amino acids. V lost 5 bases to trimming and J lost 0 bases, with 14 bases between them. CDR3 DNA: TGTGCCAGCAGTCAGGGAGGGGACACCTCCTACAATGAGCAGTTCTTC. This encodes CASSQGGDTSYNEQFF.

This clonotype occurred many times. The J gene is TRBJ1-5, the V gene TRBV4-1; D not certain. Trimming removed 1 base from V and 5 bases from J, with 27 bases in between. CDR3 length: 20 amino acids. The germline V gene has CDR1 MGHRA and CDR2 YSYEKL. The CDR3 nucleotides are TGCGCCAGCAGCCAAGTATTTTCCGTGGTTGGAAAAGACACTTATCAGCCCCAGCATTTT. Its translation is CASSQVFSVVGKDTYQPQHF.

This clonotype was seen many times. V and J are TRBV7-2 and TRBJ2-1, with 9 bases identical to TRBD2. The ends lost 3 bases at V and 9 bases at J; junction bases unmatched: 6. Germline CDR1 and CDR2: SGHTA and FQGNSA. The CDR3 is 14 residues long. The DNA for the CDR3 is TGTGCCAGCAGCTTCCGCGGGAGGGGTCCTGAGCAGTTCTTC. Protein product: CASSFRGRGPEQFF.

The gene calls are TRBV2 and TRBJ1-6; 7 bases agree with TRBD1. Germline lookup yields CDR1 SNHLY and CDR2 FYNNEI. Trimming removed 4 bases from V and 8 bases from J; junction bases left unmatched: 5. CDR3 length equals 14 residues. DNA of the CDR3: TGTGCCAGCAGTGGACAGGGCATGGATTCACCCCTCCACTTT. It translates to CASSGQGMDSPLHF.